This T cell receptor beta chain was identified during a study of T cells in localized non-small cell lung cancer (dated by TCRdb to about 2020). In terms of the full investigation: The study examined T cell repertoires in a few hundred patients with early-stage NSCLC and compared tumors with uninvolved tumor-adjacent lungs. All 250 or so NSCLC patients in the cohort were treatment-naive and had localized lung tumors that were resected. The mean age of the NSCLC patients was 50 to 85 years, with roughly 120 men and around 110 women.

Turning to this clone: Its cognate antigen has yet to be identified. Base qualities are not recorded, but no much larger clone differs from it by a single base.

What the study reported, not specific to this receptor: The highest T cell clonality was observed in uninvolved tumor-adjacent lung, where clonality exceeded that of tumor, suggesting that antigenic responses were more focused in uninvolved tumor-adjacent lung. Because the study design was exploratory, TCR variables were selected using unadjusted p-values without false-discovery rate correction. Because multi-region sequencing of the tumors was not done, intratumor heterogeneity could not be ruled out. Longer overall survival was associated with higher blood T cell density, whereas shorter survival was associated with higher adjacent-lung clonality. Of the top 100 tumor clones, a median of 57 were detected in paired uninvolved adjacent lung; under 30 were also among that lung's top 100.

At diagnosis, peripheral blood, uninvolved tumor-adjacent lung and tumor were collected and were preserved as a mix of fresh-frozen and FFPE material. For TCR repertoire profiling, blood samples were analyzed as peripheral blood mononuclear cells. TCR beta CDR3 regions were sequenced from DNA using the immunoSEQ Assay. As for the authors' bioinformatics: To compute T cell density, TCR beta template counts were normalized to usable DNA, which was estimated by amplifying housekeeping genes. The preseqR package was used to estimate richness by extrapolating to 400,000 templates for PBMC samples and to 120,000 templates for tissue samples. Clonality was defined as one minus Pielou's evenness. To identify tissue-enriched TCRs, differential abundance testing was run on productive amino-acid clonotypes with a minimum total count of 5 and an alpha of 0.1. The Jaccard Index and the Morisita Overlap Index were used to measure repertoire overlap between compartments. TCR beta CDR3s were clustered by GLIPH together with public tetramer-defined viral CDR3s, and at least three viral sequences plus V-gene enrichment were required for viral motifs. Sourced from immuneACCESS, this table was stored by TCRdb with only in-frame sequences that have V and J called. A share of the clones is absent; for the studies checked, an unresolved V gene accounts for under half, and the remainder has no known explanation. V and J calls and clone size are as listed in that table; D and trimming were resolved from the DNA. For this sample the table gives roughly 25,000 clones, of which 86% were detected only once. The ten biggest clones cover 4.5% to 7% of the sample.

Reading from cysteine to phenylalanine, the CDR3 counts 17 amino acids. Only the CDR3 portion is preserved as DNA: 51 bases, with reading frame beginning at the first base. Via the germline V gene, CDR1 is SGHRS and CDR2 YFSETQ. For this chain, trimming is 3 bases at the V end and 6 bases at the J end, and the number of junction bases without a gene match is 10. The sequences come from peripheral blood, collected before any cancer treatment. This clonotype was obtained from a male donor older than 55 with stage II squamous cell lung carcinoma. The rearranged chain carries TRBV5-1 and TRBJ2-1, with 12 bases matching TRBD2. The bases are TGCGCCAGCAGCTCCCAGCCCCTAGCGGGAGGGATCAATGAGCAGTTCTTC. It is translated as CASSSQPLAGGINEQFF.